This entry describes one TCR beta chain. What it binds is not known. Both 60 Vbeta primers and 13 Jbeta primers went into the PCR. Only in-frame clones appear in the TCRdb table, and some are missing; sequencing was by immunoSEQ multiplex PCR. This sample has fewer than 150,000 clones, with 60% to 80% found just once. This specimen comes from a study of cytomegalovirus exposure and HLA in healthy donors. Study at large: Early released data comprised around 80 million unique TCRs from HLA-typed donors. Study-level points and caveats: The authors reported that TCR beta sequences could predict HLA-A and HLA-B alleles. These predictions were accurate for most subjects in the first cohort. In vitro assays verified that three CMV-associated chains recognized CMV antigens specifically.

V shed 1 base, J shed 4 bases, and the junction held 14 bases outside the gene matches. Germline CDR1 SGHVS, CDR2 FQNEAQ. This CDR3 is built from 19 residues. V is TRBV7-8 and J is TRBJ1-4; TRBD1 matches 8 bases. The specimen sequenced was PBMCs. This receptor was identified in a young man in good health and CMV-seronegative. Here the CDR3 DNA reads TGTGCCAGCAGCTTAGGGGGCAGGGGGCGTGGGGTCGGTAATGAAAAACTGTTTTTT. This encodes CASSLGGRGRGVGNEKLFF.